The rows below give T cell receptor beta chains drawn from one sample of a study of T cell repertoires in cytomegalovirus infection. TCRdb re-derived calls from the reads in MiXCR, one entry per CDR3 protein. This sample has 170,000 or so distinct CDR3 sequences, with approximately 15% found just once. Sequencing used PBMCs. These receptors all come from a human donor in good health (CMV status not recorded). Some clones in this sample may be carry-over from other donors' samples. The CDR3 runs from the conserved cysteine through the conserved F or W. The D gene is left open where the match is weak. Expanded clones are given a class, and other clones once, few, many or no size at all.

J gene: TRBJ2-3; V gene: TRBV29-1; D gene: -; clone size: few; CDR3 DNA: TGCAGCGCTACCCCGGCCACTTTCACAGATACGCAGTATTTT; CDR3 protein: CSATPATFTDTQYF
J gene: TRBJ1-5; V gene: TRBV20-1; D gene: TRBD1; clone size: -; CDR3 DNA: TGCAGTGCTAGAGGACAGGGATGGTTGAGCAATCAGCCCCAGCATTTT; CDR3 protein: CSARGQGWLSNQPQHF
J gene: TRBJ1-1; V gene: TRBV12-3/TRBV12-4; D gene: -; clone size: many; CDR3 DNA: TGTGCCACCAACGACTACATATCAGAGAACACTGAAGCTTTCTTT; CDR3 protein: CATNDYISENTEAFF
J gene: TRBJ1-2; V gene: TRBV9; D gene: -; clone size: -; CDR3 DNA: TGTGCCAGCAGCGAGGGACCCCACTATGGCTACACCTTC; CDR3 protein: CASSEGPHYGYTF
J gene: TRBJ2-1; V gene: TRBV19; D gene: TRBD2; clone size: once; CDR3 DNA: TGTGCCAGTAATGGACTAGCGGGACACGAGCAGTTCTTC; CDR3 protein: CASNGLAGHEQFF
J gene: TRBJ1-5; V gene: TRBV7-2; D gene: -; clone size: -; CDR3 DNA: TGTGCCAGCAGCTTTATGCTTAGGGACAACAATCAGCCCCAGCATTTT; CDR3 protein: CASSFMLRDNNQPQHF
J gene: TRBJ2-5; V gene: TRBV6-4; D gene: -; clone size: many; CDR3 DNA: TGTGCCAGCAGTGACTCCGACGGGGGTATCGAGACCCAGTACTTC; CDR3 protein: CASSDSDGGIETQYF
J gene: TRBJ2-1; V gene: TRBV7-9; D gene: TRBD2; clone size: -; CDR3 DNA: TGTGCCAGCAGCTTAGGGCTTAGCGGGCCCCTCTCCTACAATGAGCAGTTCTTC; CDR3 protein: CASSLGLSGPLSYNEQFF
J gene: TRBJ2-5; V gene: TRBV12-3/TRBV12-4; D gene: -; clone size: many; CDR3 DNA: TGTGCCAGCAGTTTAAGGGGGGCGAACCAAGAGACCCAGTACTTC; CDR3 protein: CASSLRGANQETQYF
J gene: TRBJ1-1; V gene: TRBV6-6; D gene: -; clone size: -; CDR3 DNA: TGTGCCAGCAGTTACGGGACCGAGGAAGCTTTCTTT; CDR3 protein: CASSYGTEEAFF
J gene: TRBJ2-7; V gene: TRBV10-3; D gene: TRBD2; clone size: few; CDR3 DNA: TGTGCCATCAGTGAGTCAGCGGGAGGGCCCTACGAGCAGTACTTC; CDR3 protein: CAISESAGGPYEQYF
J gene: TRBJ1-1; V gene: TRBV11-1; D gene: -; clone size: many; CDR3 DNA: TGTGCCAGCAGCTCCGGGGCTGTGAACACTGAAGCTTTCTTT; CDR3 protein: CASSSGAVNTEAFF
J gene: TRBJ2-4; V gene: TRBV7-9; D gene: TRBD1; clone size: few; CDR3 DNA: TGTGCCAGCAGCTTCCGACAGGGGGGTATTCAGTACTTC; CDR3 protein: CASSFRQGGIQYF
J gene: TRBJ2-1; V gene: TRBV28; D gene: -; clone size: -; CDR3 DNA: TGTGCCAGCAGCCCGAGGGTAAGAGGCAGGACGGGGGATGAGCAGTTCTTC; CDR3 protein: CASSPRVRGRTGDEQFF
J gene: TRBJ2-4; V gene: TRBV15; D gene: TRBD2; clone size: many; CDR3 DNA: TGTGCCACCAGCGTTGGAGGACTAGCGCTAGCCAAAAACATTCAGTACTTC; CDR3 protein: CATSVGGLALAKNIQYF
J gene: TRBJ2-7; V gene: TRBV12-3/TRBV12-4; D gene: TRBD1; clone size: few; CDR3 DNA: TGTGCCAGCAGTGGGCCGGGACAGGGAACCGAGCAGTACTTC; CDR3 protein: CASSGPGQGTEQYF
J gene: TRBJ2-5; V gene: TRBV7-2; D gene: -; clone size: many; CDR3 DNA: TGTGCCAGCAGTCGGGAGATCCAAGAGACCCAGTACTTC; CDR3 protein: CASSREIQETQYF
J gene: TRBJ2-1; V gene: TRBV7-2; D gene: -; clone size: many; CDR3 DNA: TGTGCCAGCAGCCAATCAGCCGCTATGCAGTTCTTC; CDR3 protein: CASSQSAAMQFF
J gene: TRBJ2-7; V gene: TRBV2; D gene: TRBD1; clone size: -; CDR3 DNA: TGTGCCAGCAGTGACCGACAGGGGATCTACGAGCAGTACTTC; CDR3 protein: CASSDRQGIYEQYF
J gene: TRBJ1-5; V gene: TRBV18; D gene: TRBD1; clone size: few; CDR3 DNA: TGTGCCAGCTCACCACCGGGGACAGCATTCAATCAGCCCCAGCATTTT; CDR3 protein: CASSPPGTAFNQPQHF
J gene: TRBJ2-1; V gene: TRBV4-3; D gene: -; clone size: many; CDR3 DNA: TGCGCCAGCAGCCAAGATACGTCGCGGTCTGAGCAGTTCTTC; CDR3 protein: CASSQDTSRSEQFF
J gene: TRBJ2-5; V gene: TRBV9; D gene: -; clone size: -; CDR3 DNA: TGTGCCAGCAGCGTAGTAGGGGAAGAGACCCAGTACTTC; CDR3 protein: CASSVVGEETQYF
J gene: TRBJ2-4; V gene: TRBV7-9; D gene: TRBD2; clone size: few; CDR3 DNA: TGTGCCAGCAGCTTGGGACTAGCGGGGGAACTAGCCAAAAACATTCAGTACTTC; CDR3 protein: CASSLGLAGELAKNIQYF
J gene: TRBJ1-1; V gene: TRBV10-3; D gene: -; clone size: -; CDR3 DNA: TGTGCCATCAGTGAATCCCTGAACACTGAAGCTTTCTTT; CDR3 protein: CAISESLNTEAFF
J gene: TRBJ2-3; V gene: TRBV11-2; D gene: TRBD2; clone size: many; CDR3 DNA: TGTGCCAGCAGCTTAGGGGGGACTAGATCCACAGATACGCAGTATTTT; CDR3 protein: CASSLGGTRSTDTQYF
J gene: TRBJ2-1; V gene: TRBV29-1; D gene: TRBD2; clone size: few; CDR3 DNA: TGCAGCGTTGGTGAGGGACTATCCAATGAGCAGTTCTTC; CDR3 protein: CSVGEGLSNEQFF
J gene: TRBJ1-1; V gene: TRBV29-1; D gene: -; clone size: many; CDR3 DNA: TGCAGCGTTACGGGACACTTGAACACTGAAGCTTTCTTT; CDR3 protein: CSVTGHLNTEAFF
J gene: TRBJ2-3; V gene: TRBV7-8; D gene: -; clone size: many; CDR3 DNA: TGTGCCAGCAGCAAGACTAGTTTTGATACGCAGTATTTT; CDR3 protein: CASSKTSFDTQYF